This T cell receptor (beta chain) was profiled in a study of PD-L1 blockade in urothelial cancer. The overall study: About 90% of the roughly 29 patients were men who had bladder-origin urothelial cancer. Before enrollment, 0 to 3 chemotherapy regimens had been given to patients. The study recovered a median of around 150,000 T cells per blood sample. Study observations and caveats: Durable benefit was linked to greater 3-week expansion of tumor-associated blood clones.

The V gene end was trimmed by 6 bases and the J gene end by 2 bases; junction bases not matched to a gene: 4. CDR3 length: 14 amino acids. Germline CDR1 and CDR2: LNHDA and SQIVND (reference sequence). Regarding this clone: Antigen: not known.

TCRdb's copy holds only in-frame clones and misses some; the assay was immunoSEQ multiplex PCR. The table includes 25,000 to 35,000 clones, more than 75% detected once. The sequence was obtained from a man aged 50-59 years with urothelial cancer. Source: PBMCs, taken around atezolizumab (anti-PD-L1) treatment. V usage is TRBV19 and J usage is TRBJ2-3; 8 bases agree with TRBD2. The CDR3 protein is CASSPLAATDTQYF. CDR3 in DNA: TGTGCCAGTAGCCCACTAGCGGCCACAGATACGCAGTATTTT.